One sample yielded the 27 T cell receptor beta chains listed below, sequenced in a study of cytomegalovirus exposure and HLA in healthy donors (dated 2017 in TCRdb). Library prep was done by the immunoSEQ multiplex PCR assay. TCRdb took over this immuneACCESS table, retaining in-frame rearrangements with V and J assigned. Such tables are incomplete; in checked studies, under half of the missing clones stem from an unresolved V gene, and the remainder is unexplained. Here the sample has around 66,000 clones; approximately 97% occur a single time. Around 1.5% of the sample is in the top ten clones. The specimen sequenced was PBMCs. These TCRs come from a woman aged 18 to 35 in good health and CMV-seropositive.

The gene calls are TRBV27 and TRBJ2-7, with TRBD1 identical over 7 bases. Germline V CDR1 and CDR2: MNHEY, SMNVEV (reference sequence). V gave up 10 bases and J gave up 7 bases; unmatched junction bases: 13. The CDR3 extends over 13 amino acids. Here the CDR3 DNA reads TGTGCCACCATGACAGGGCCAGTGGGAGAGCAGTACTTC. Translating gives CATMTGPVGEQYF.

V is TRBV30 and J is TRBJ2-3; 12 bases fit TRBD2. CDR3 length: 15 amino acids. J lost 3 bases, V lost 2 bases, and 3 bases had no gene match. Germline CDR1 GTSNPN, CDR2 SVGIG (reference sequence). Here the CDR3 DNA reads TGTGCCTGGAGTCCGGGACTAGCGGGTACAGATACGCAGTATTTT. Translating it yields CAWSPGLAGTDTQYF.

The chain is built from TRBV9 and TRBJ2-2; TRBD2 is a possible D gene (5 bases). Between the trimmed V and J ends, which lost 8 bases and 0 bases, there was a span of 11 bases. The germline CDR1 and CDR2 sequences are SGDLS and YYNGEE. This CDR3 has 14 amino acids. This CDR3 is CASGTAANTGELFF. In DNA, the CDR3 is TGTGCCAGTGGAACAGCGGCGAACACCGGGGAGCTGTTTTTT. The full variable domain, rest sourced from reference TRBV9 and TRBJ2-2, is DSGVTQTPKHLITATGQRVTLRCSPRSGDLSVYWYQQSLDQGLQFLIQYYNGEERAKGNILERFSAQQFPDLHSELNLSSLELGDSALYFCASGTAANTGELFFGEGSRLTVL.

J is TRBJ1-5 and V is TRBV9, with 7 bases that match TRBD1. The CDR3 covers 15 residues. J was trimmed by 0 bases and V by 10 bases; bases with no gene match: 10. Germline CDR1 SGDLS, CDR2 YYNGEE. The CDR3 coding sequence is TGTGCCGACACCGGGACAGAGAATAGCAATCAGCCCCAGCATTTT. This translates into CADTGTENSNQPQHF.

V and J are TRBV6-5 and TRBJ2-7, with 9 bases aligning to TRBD1. With V trimmed by 6 bases and J by 0 bases, 3 bases remained unmatched. The length of the CDR3 is 14 residues. Germline V CDR1 and CDR2: MNHEY, SVGAGI. This CDR3 reads CASRPGQGSYEQYF. The CDR3 region has the DNA TGTGCCAGCAGGCCGGGACAGGGCTCCTACGAGCAGTACTTC.

The V gene is TRBV28, the J gene TRBJ2-2, with 9 bases matching TRBD1. Per the germline V gene, CDR1 is MDHEN and CDR2 is SYDVKM. This CDR3 spans 16 amino acids. V gave up 5 bases and J gave up 1 base; unmatched junction bases: 5. The CDR3 DNA sequence: TGTGCCAGCAGTCACGCGGGACAGGGGAACACCGGGGAGCTGTTTTTT. Protein sequence: CASSHAGQGNTGELFF.

The chain couples TRBV6-6 to TRBJ2-1; weak D call: TRBD2 (6 bases). The CDR3 covers 16 residues. Germline V gene lookup returns CDR1 MNHNY and CDR2 SVGAGI (reference sequence). V was pared by 6 bases and J by 0 bases, with 15 bases between. The CDR3 DNA reads TGTGCCAGCAGCTCTATTGGACTAAGCTCCTACAATGAGCAGTTCTTC. As protein: CASSSIGLSSYNEQFF.

The V gene is TRBV19, the J gene TRBJ2-1; the match to TRBD2 covers 11 bases. V lost 6 bases to trimming and J lost 0 bases; unmatched junction nucleotides: 10. The CDR3 length is 18 residues. Germline CDR1 reads LNHDA; CDR2 reads SQIVND (reference sequence). The DNA of the CDR3 is TGTGCCAGTAGGGGTCTAGCGGGAGGCCTGAGCTCCTACAATGAGCAGTTCTTC. It yields the protein CASRGLAGGLSSYNEQFF.

The chain is built from TRBV5-4 and TRBJ2-3; the D gene is possibly TRBD1 (8 bases). Germline V gene sequence: CDR1 SGHNT, CDR2 YYREEE (reference sequence). Trimming removed 4 bases at V and 0 bases at J, with 15 bases between. This CDR3 has 16 residues. CDR3 coding DNA: TGTGCCAGCAGCCGTGGACAGGGAGGGAGCACAGATACGCAGTATTTT. Protein sequence: CASSRGQGGSTDTQYF.

This chain joins TRBV4-1 and TRBJ2-1; 8 bases map to TRBD2. Trimming at V came to 4 bases and at J to 4 bases, leaving 6 bases not matched to a gene. The V gene's germline CDR1 is MGHRA and CDR2 YSYEKL. This CDR3 region has 15 residues. CDR3 DNA sequence: TGCGCCAGCAGCCGCGGGAGGCCCTCTTACAATGAGCAGTTCTTC. Protein sequence: CASSRGRPSYNEQFF.

The rearrangement uses TRBV11-3 and TRBJ2-7; perhaps TRBD1 as D (5 bases). Trimming took 5 bases from V and 0 from J, leaving 8 bases between them. Germline-derived CDR1 and CDR2 are SGHNT and YENEEA. CDR3 length: 13 amino acids. CDR3 protein: CASSPDSSYEQYF. For the CDR3, the DNA is TGTGCCAGCAGCCCAGACAGCTCCTACGAGCAGTACTTC.

The chain is built from TRBV19 and TRBJ1-4, with D perhaps TRBD1 (6 bases). The V and J ends lost 4 bases and 8 bases respectively, with 20 bases between them. Looked up from germline, CDR1 is LNHDA and CDR2 is SQIVND (reference sequence). The CDR3 is 16 residues long. The CDR3 spells CASSTRSRDIKEKLFF. The DNA of the CDR3 is TGTGCCAGTAGTACCCGCAGCCGGGACATTAAAGAAAAACTGTTTTTT.

This chain joins TRBV30 and TRBJ2-5; TRBD1 matches at 7 bases. The germline CDR1 and CDR2 sequences are GTSNPN and SVGIG (reference sequence). Losses at the gene ends were 4 bases for V and 4 bases for J; bases not matched to a gene: 6. The CDR3 loop spans 13 amino acids. CDR3 nucleotide sequence: TGTGCCTGGATTACAGGGGCTGGAGAGACCCAGTACTTC. Protein: CAWITGAGETQYF.

This clone occurred once. The chain has TRBV6-1 and TRBJ2-7; D is unresolved. The germline V gene has CDR1 MNHNS and CDR2 SASEGT. Deletions cut 4 bases from V and 0 bases from J, with 7 bases between. CDR3 length: 13 residues. The CDR3 coding sequence is TGTGCCAGCAGTGCACGGAGCTCCTACGAGCAGTACTTC. Translation gives CASSARSSYEQYF.

J is TRBJ2-1 and V is TRBV19; D remains unclear. Trimming cost V 0 bases and J 2 bases, with 8 bases left between them. CDR1 is LNHDA, CDR2 SQIVND, per germline (reference sequence). The CDR3 length is 15 residues. The CDR3 DNA is TGTGCCAGTAGTATAGACAGAACAGCCTACAATGAGCAGTTCTTC. This codes for CASSIDRTAYNEQFF. Full variable domain (remainder filled in from reference TRBV19 and TRBJ2-1): DGGITQSPKYLFRKEGQNVTLSCEQNLNHDAMYWYRQDPGQGLRLIYYSQIVNDFQKGDIAEGYSVSREKKESFPLTVTSAQKNPTAFYLCASSIDRTAYNEQFFGPGTRLTVL.

This chain connects TRBV6-1 to TRBJ2-3, with D perhaps TRBD1 (6 bases). Deletions cut 1 base from V and 0 bases from J, with 8 bases between. This CDR3 has 15 residues. CDR1 and CDR2 (germline): MNHNS, SASEGT. This chain's CDR3 is CASSEGGHSTDTQYF. CDR3 nucleotide sequence: TGTGCCAGCAGTGAAGGGGGACATAGCACAGATACGCAGTATTTT.

The chain carries TRBV4-1 and TRBJ2-1; TRBD2 might be the D (5 bases). Germline CDR1 is MGHRA and CDR2 is YSYEKL. Trimming took off 2 bases at V and 1 base at J, with 6 bases between the two ends. CDR3 length: 14 residues. The CDR3 DNA sequence: TGCGCCAGCAGCCAAAGGGAGTCCTACAATGAGCAGTTCTTC. Residues: CASSQRESYNEQFF.

This clone appeared a single time. The chain joins TRBV6-4 to TRBJ2-1, with 8 bases identical to TRBD1. The germline V gene has CDR1 MRHNA and CDR2 SNTAGT. This CDR3 spans 16 amino acids. With 4 bases clipped from V and 0 bases from J, the junction kept 5 bases outside the gene matches. CDR3 in amino acids: CASSVRTGGSYNEQFF. The DNA for the CDR3 is TGTGCCAGCAGTGTCAGAACAGGGGGCTCCTACAATGAGCAGTTCTTC.

The V call is TRBV6-5, the J call TRBJ2-1, with 8 bases matching TRBD1. From germline, CDR1 is MNHEY and CDR2 SVGAGI. The ends lost 7 bases at V and 0 bases at J; junction bases unmatched: 5. CDR3 length: 15 residues. The chain's CDR3 is CASNSDRASYNEQFF. The CDR3 DNA is TGTGCCAGCAACTCGGACAGGGCCTCCTACAATGAGCAGTTCTTC.

The J gene is TRBJ1-2, the V gene TRBV7-8; 8 bases are a match to TRBD1. The ends lost 4 bases at V and 7 bases at J; junction bases unmatched: 5. The CDR3 contains 13 residues. The V gene's germline CDR1 is SGHVS and CDR2 FQNEAQ. The CDR3 protein is CASSSDRGGGYTF. CDR3 sequence (DNA): TGTGCCAGCAGCTCCGACAGGGGAGGTGGCTACACCTTC.

The chain carries TRBV5-4 and TRBJ2-1; 7 bases are shared with TRBD2. CDR1 SGHNT and CDR2 YYREEE come from the germline V gene (reference sequence). Trimming took 7 bases from V and 9 from J; bases not matched to a gene: 16. The CDR3 spans 15 residues. CDR3 nucleotide sequence: TGTGCCAGCCGGGAGGTTGACTCCAGTGCTACTGAGCAGTTCTTC. This gives the protein CASREVDSSATEQFF.

CDR3 in amino acids: CATSGTGVYNEQFF. DNA of the CDR3: TGTGCCACTTCCGGGACAGGCGTCTACAATGAGCAGTTCTTC. The rearrangement joins TRBV27 to TRBJ2-1; 8 bases align to TRBD1. Germline loops: CDR1 MNHEY, CDR2 SMNVEV (reference sequence). The CDR3 loop spans 14 amino acids. J lost 3 bases, V lost 10 bases, and 8 bases had no gene match.

The V and J genes are TRBV19 and TRBJ2-1; 8 bases fit TRBD2. CDR1 LNHDA and CDR2 SQIVND come from the germline V gene (reference sequence). CDR3 size: 16 residues. Germline trimming cut 6 bases from V and 4 bases from J; bases unmatched to any gene: 11. CDR3 sequence: CASRPGTRSIYNEQFF. Written as DNA, the CDR3 is TGTGCCAGTAGACCCGGGACTAGATCAATTTACAATGAGCAGTTCTTC.

The V gene is TRBV27, the J gene TRBJ1-4, with D unresolved. The germline V and J ends were trimmed by 5 bases and 6 bases, with 10 bases remaining between them. The CDR3 is made up of 13 amino acids. Germline CDR1 is MNHEY and CDR2 is SMNVEV (reference sequence). Written as DNA, the CDR3 is TGTGCCAGCAGTCCGGGTTTGGATGAAAAACTGTTTTTT. The encoded protein is CASSPGLDEKLFF.

The chain combines TRBV15 with TRBJ2-7; 7 bases match TRBD1. After removal of 0 bases from V and 7 bases from J, the junction contained 6 bases not matched to a gene. The V gene's germline CDR1 is LNHNV and CDR2 YYDKDF (reference sequence). The CDR3 has 14 residues. The CDR3 DNA reads TGTGCCACCAGCAGAGATCGAAACAGGGGTGAGCAGTACTTC. Translated, it gives CATSRDRNRGEQYF.

The J gene is TRBJ2-1, the V gene TRBV4-1, with a weak D call TRBD1 (6 bases). Trimming took off 6 bases at V and 0 bases at J, with 18 bases between the two ends. Germline-derived CDR1 and CDR2 are MGHRA and YSYEKL. This CDR3 region has 17 residues. The CDR3 DNA follows: TGCGCCAGCAGTCTTACGTTTACAGGGAGCTCCTACAATGAGCAGTTCTTC. Encoded protein: CASSLTFTGSSYNEQFF.

The chain carries TRBV15 and TRBJ1-5, with TRBD1 matching 8 bases. CDR1 is LNHNV and CDR2 is YYDKDF in the germline V gene (reference sequence). The CDR3 covers 16 residues. V shed 1 base and J 7 bases; nucleotides not matched to a gene: 9. The DNA of the CDR3 is TGTGCCACCAGCAGAGCGGGAGACAGGGGCGGGCAGCCCCAGCATTTT. Protein product: CATSRAGDRGGQPQHF.